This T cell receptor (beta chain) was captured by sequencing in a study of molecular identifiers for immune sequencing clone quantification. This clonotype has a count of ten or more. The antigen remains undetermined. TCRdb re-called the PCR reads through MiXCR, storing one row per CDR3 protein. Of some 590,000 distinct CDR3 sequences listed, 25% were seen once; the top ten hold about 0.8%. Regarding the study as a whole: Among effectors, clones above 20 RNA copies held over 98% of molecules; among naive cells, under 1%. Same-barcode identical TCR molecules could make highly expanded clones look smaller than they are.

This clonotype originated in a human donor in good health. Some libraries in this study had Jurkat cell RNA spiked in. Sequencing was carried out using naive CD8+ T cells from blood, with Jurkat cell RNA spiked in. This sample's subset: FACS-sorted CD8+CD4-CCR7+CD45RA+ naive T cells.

The CDR3 nucleotides are TGTGCCAGCAGCCTCCGGGACGGCCAAACTAGCACAGATACGCAGTATTTT. Protein product: CASSLRDGQTSTDTQYF. This chain joins TRBV7-8 and TRBJ2-3; D is perhaps TRBD1 or TRBD2 (5 bases each). Trimming removed 5 bases from V and 0 bases from J, with 18 bases in between. This CDR3 is 17 amino acids long. Per germline, CDR1 SGHVS and CDR2 FQNEAQ.